The TCR beta chain described here comes from a study of control samples from healthy donors and cancer patients. The assay was immunoSEQ multiplex PCR, and TCRdb's table has in-frame clones only and misses some. The sample yields tens of thousands of clones, about 88% seen once. This TCR was recovered from a woman aged 45-65 years in good health. Sequenced input: blood.

This CDR3 reads CASSLEVATDTQYF. CDR3 bases: TGCGCCAGCAGCTTGGAGGTTGCCACAGATACGCAGTATTTT. The V and J genes are TRBV5-1 and TRBJ2-3; no reliable D call. The CDR3 consists of 14 residues. The V gene's germline CDR1 is SGHRS and CDR2 YFSETQ. Deletions cut 0 bases from V and 2 bases from J, with 7 bases between. Full variable domain (missing parts from reference TRBV5-1 and TRBJ2-3): KAGVTQTPRYLIKTRGQQVTLSCSPISGHRSVSWYQQTPGQGLQFLFEYFSETQRNKGNFPGRFSGRQFSNSRSEMNVSTLELGDSALYLCASSLEVATDTQYFGPGTRLTVL.